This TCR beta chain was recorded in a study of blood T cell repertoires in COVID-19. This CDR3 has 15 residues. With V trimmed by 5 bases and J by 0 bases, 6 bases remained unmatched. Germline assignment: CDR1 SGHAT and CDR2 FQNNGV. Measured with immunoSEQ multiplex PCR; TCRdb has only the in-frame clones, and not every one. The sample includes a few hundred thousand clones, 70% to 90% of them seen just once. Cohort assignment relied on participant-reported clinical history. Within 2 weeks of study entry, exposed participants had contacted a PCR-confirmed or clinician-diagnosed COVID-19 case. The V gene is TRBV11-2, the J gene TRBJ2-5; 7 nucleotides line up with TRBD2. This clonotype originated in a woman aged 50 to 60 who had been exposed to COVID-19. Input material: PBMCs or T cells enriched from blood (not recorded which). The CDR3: CASSPVGGYQETQYF. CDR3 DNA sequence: TGTGCCAGCAGCCCGGTGGGGGGGTACCAAGAGACCCAGTACTTC.